What follows are 21 T cell receptor beta chains derived from one specimen sequenced in a study of cytomegalovirus exposure and HLA in healthy donors. The PCR used 60 Vbeta and 13 Jbeta primers. Method: immunoSEQ multiplex PCR; TCRdb's copy keeps in-frame clones and lacks some. This sample carries about 78,000 clones, over 70% of them seen once, and the ten largest clones take roughly 32%. The sequencing input was PBMCs. These receptors originate from a man aged 50-59 years in good health and CMV-seropositive.

The chain joins TRBV5-1 to TRBJ1-2; 8 bases match TRBD1. The CDR3 loop spans 18 amino acids. Germline CDR1 reads SGHRS; CDR2 reads YFSETQ. The J segment lost 5 bases and the V segment lost 6 bases, leaving 21 bases of the junction unmatched. The CDR3 sequence is CASTIGGQGARYGYGYTF. CDR3 in DNA: TGCGCCAGCACCATTGGTGGACAGGGAGCTCGTTATGGGTATGGCTACACCTTC.

The gene calls are TRBV5-4 and TRBJ2-7; the match to TRBD1 covers 11 bases. V dropped 4 bases and J dropped 5; count of bases not matched to a gene: 5. CDR3 length equals 14 residues. Looked up from germline, CDR1 is SGHNT and CDR2 is YYREEE (reference sequence). The CDR3 loop reads CASSIWTGGDEQYF. CDR3 nucleotides: TGTGCCAGCAGCATTTGGACAGGGGGCGACGAGCAGTACTTC. Variable domain in full (rest from reference TRBV5-4 and TRBJ2-7): ETGVTQSPTHLIKTRGQQVTLRCSSQSGHNTVSWYQQALGQGPQFIFQYYREEENGRGNFPPRFSGLQFPNYSSELNVNALELDDSALYLCASSIWTGGDEQYFGPGTRLTVT.

This chain uses TRBV28 with TRBJ1-1; possible D gene TRBD1, 6 bases. V was pared by 8 bases and J by 4 bases, with 14 bases between. The germline V gene encodes CDR1 MDHEN and CDR2 SYDVKM. The CDR3 extends over 13 amino acids. CDR3 protein: CASSTRGRTEAFF. CDR3 in DNA: TGTGCCAGCTCAACCAGGGGACGCACTGAAGCTTTCTTT. Variable domain in full (rest from reference TRBV28 and TRBJ1-1): DVKVTQSSRYLVKRTGEKVFLECVQDMDHENMFWYRQDPGLGLRLIYFSYDVKMKEKGDIPEGYSVSREKKERFSLILESASTNQTSMYLCASSTRGRTEAFFGQGTRLTVV.

The chain uses TRBV15 and TRBJ1-1, with D unclear. The germline CDR1 and CDR2 sequences are LNHNV and YYDKDF (reference sequence). V was clipped by 1 base and J by 2 bases, with 5 bases between them. The CDR3 sequence is 13 residues long. The CDR3 is CATSRGPNTEAFF. The CDR3 DNA reads as TGTGCCACCAGCAGAGGGCCAAACACTGAAGCTTTCTTT.

V is TRBV11-1 and J is TRBJ1-1; D remains unclear. Germline CDR1 is SGHAT and CDR2 is FQDESV (reference sequence). Deletions cut 5 bases from V and 7 bases from J, with 14 bases between. This CDR3 region has 13 residues. CDR3 bases: TGTGCCAGCAGCCACGTACCACGGTTTGAAGCTTTCTTT. It specifies CASSHVPRFEAFF.

This chain connects TRBV11-1 to TRBJ2-7, with D possibly TRBD2 on 5 matching bases. Germline V gene data show CDR1 as SGHAT and CDR2 as FQDESV (reference sequence). The V and J ends lost 2 bases and 3 bases respectively, with 20 bases between them. The CDR3 consists of 17 residues. DNA of the CDR3: TGTGCCAGCAGCTTAATCAGTTGGAGGAATGGTGGCTACGAGCAGTACTTC. It is translated as CASSLISWRNGGYEQYF.

The chain uses TRBV27 and TRBJ1-2; D gene uncertain. V lost 6 bases and J 4 bases, leaving 6 bases between the germline ends. Germline V gene data show CDR1 as MNHEY and CDR2 as SMNVEV (reference sequence). CDR3 length: 11 residues. CDR3 in amino acids: CASRGLYGYTF. The CDR3 DNA reads as TGTGCCAGCAGGGGCCTCTATGGCTACACCTTC.

The rearrangement links TRBV6-1 to TRBJ2-7; TRBD2 matches at 12 bases. This CDR3 is built from 15 residues. Germline CDR1 reads MNHNS; CDR2 reads SASEGT. The ends lost 7 bases at V and 5 bases at J; junction bases unmatched: 9. The CDR3 DNA is TGTGCCAGCACCCAAGGGACTAGCGGGCCGGACGAGCAGTACTTC. It translates to CASTQGTSGPDEQYF.

The J gene is TRBJ1-1, the V gene TRBV7-2; D is ambiguous. Trimming removed 3 bases from V and 4 bases from J, with 6 bases in between. This CDR3 contains 12 residues. Looked up from germline, CDR1 is SGHTA and CDR2 is FQGNSA. The CDR3 DNA reads as TGTGCCAGCAGCTTCTCGTCCACTGAAGCTTTCTTT. Translation gives CASSFSSTEAFF.

The chain carries TRBV30 and TRBJ1-1, with 9 bases fitting TRBD1. The CDR3 extends over 18 amino acids. The germline CDR1 and CDR2 sequences are GTSNPN and SVGIG (reference sequence). Losses at the gene ends were 4 bases for V and 6 bases for J; bases not matched to a gene: 21. The CDR3: CAWNKGGQGFSWFAEAFF. The DNA for the CDR3 is TGTGCCTGGAATAAAGGGGGACAGGGATTCTCTTGGTTTGCTGAAGCTTTCTTT.

V and J are TRBV30 and TRBJ2-5, with 8 bases that match TRBD2. The DNA end is a closer match to TRBJ2-7, so the J assignment may be wrong. The CDR3 contains 15 residues. Germline V gene sequence: CDR1 GTSNPN, CDR2 SVGIG (reference sequence). DNA for the CDR3: TGTGCCTGGAGCCGGGCGGGGGGTCGCTCCTACGAGCAGTACTTC. Protein sequence: CAWSRAGGRSYEQYF.

The chain carries TRBV6-5 and TRBJ2-3, with TRBD1 matching 7 bases. The junction had 13 bases not matched to a gene; V was cut back by 6 bases and J by 7 bases. The CDR3 loop spans 15 amino acids. Germline lookup yields CDR1 MNHEY and CDR2 SVGAGI. The CDR3 reads CASRPRDRRLNTQYF. The CDR3 DNA follows: TGTGCCAGCAGACCCCGGGACAGACGCCTTAATACGCAGTATTTT.

This chain links TRBV5-4 with TRBJ2-3; D ambiguous. The V end was cut by 2 bases, the J end by 6 bases, with 13 bases between. The CDR3 length is 14 residues. Germline V lookup: CDR1 SGHNT, CDR2 YYREEE (reference sequence). CDR3 sequence reads: CASSFSSARDTQYF. The CDR3 region has the DNA TGTGCCAGCAGCTTTTCGAGCGCGAGGGATACGCAGTATTTT.

The chain carries TRBV27 and TRBJ2-7; D remains unclear. CDR3 length: 13 residues. CDR1 MNHEY and CDR2 SMNVEV come from the germline V gene (reference sequence). Between the trimmed V and J ends, which lost 1 base and 4 bases, there was a span of 8 bases. The CDR3 DNA follows: TGTGCCAGCAGTTTATTGGAGACTTACGAGCAGTACTTC. Amino acid sequence: CASSLLETYEQYF.

This chain joins TRBV4-1 and TRBJ2-7; 7 nucleotides align to TRBD1. The ends lost 3 bases at V and 7 bases at J; junction bases unmatched: 12. The CDR3 consists of 15 residues. Per the germline V gene, CDR1 is MGHRA and CDR2 is YSYEKL. The CDR3: CASSQNSGTVQEQYF. The CDR3 DNA is TGCGCCAGCAGCCAGAATTCCGGGACAGTTCAGGAGCAGTACTTC.

The V call is TRBV9, the J call TRBJ2-2, with a weak D call TRBD2 (5 bases). CDR3 size: 14 residues. Trimming removed 4 bases at V and 3 bases at J, with 10 bases between. CDR1 and CDR2 (germline): SGDLS, YYNGEE. This chain's CDR3 is CASSFGGDTGELFF. DNA for the CDR3: TGTGCCAGCAGCTTCGGAGGCGACACCGGGGAGCTGTTTTTT.

This clone was counted a single time. The chain carries TRBV25-1 and TRBJ2-1; D is perhaps TRBD2 (5 bases). The ends were cut back, 1 base at V and 7 bases at J, with 20 bases in the middle. The CDR3 is 17 amino acids. Germline V lookup: CDR1 MGHDK, CDR2 SYGVNS. CDR3 amino acids: CASSEFSGQLSGNEQFF. The CDR3 region has the DNA TGTGCCAGCAGTGAATTCTCGGGCCAATTGTCGGGAAATGAGCAGTTCTTC.

This chain uses TRBV5-4 with TRBJ1-6, with 7 nucleotides matching TRBD1. The junction had 9 bases not matched to a gene; V was cut back by 0 bases and J by 6 bases. The V gene's germline CDR1 is SGHNT and CDR2 YYREEE (reference sequence). The CDR3 runs 17 residues. The CDR3: CASSLGARGSSNSPLHF. Here the CDR3 DNA reads TGTGCCAGCAGCTTGGGGGCCAGGGGGAGTAGTAATTCACCCCTCCACTTT.

The chain uses TRBV18 and TRBJ1-5, with TRBD1 matching over 7 bases. Germline V gene sequence: CDR1 KGHSH, CDR2 LQKENI. V was pared by 2 bases and J by 5 bases, with 3 bases of the junction left unmatched. This CDR3 spans 14 amino acids. CDR3 region: CASSPGRGDQPQHF. For the CDR3, the DNA is TGTGCCAGCTCACCAGGCAGGGGGGATCAGCCCCAGCATTTT.

This rearrangement joins TRBV7-9 to TRBJ1-1; 10 nucleotides align to TRBD1. CDR1 SEHNR and CDR2 FQNEAQ come from the germline V gene (reference sequence). V was clipped by 5 bases and J by 4 bases; unmatched bases: 7. This CDR3 is built from 15 residues. The CDR3 DNA follows: TGTGCCAGCAGCCCAACGACAGGGGGCTTCACTGAAGCTTTCTTT. It translates to CASSPTTGGFTEAFF.

The V call is TRBV7-9, the J call TRBJ1-3, with TRBD1 matching 7 bases. With V trimmed by 3 bases and J by 8 bases, 7 bases remained unmatched. Germline CDR1 is SEHNR and CDR2 is FQNEAQ (reference sequence). The CDR3 runs 14 residues. The CDR3 nucleotides read TGTGCCAGCAGCTTCTCCGGGACAGAAGACACCATATATTTT. Amino acid sequence: CASSFSGTEDTIYF.